This entry is about one TCR beta chain. This clonotype was seen just once. Its recognized antigen is unknown. Base qualities are missing; no much larger clone stands one base away. A solitary read yields weak support. From the cysteine through the phenylalanine, the CDR3 covers 16 amino acids. Left in the record is the CDR3 DNA by itself, 48 bases read in frame from the first base. The germline V end is reduced by 3 bases and the J end by 5 bases; junction bases left unmatched: 7. Sequences KGHDR (CDR1) and SFDVKD (CDR2) are obtained from the germline V gene. Peripheral blood CD8+ and CD4+ T cells from healthy donors, Susac syndrome patients and multiple sclerosis patients were profiled by high-throughput TCR beta sequencing. The Susac syndrome patients fulfilled recently defined diagnostic criteria for definite or probable disease. Bulk CD8+ and CD4+ T cells were purified magnetically by negative isolation, whereas CD8+ TEMRA cells were enriched by FACS. Blood was drawn into EDTA tubes, processed within 24 hours, and PBMCs were isolated by density gradient centrifugation. PBMCs intended for TCR sequencing were cryopreserved in liquid nitrogen and thawed later in a water bath at 37 degrees C. The sorted or isolated CD4+, CD8+ and CD8+ TEMRA cells reached a purity of at least 90%.

This sample was taken from a study of CD8 T cells in Susac syndrome (dated by TCRdb to between 2019 and 2020). About the investigation overall: Among the sequenced Susac syndrome patients, six had clinically active disease and about eight were in clinical remission. At blood withdrawal, Susac syndrome patients were therapy-naive, treated with corticosteroids (with IVIg additionally given to some), or treated with IVIg alone. Repertoire sequencing was used to test whether CD8+ T cell activation and differentiation in Susac syndrome was antigen driven. Results and caveats for the whole study, not just this receptor: The study acknowledged that relatively few individuals were included in the TCR sequencing and HLA analysis. In patients with Susac syndrome, the CD4+ T cell repertoire showed no detectable clonal expansion.

RNA was extracted with the RNeasy kit and 0.5 to 1 ug was reverse transcribed using random hexamers. The immunoSEQ multiplex PCR assay, covering 54 Vbeta and 13 Jbeta segments, was used to amplify TCR beta CDR3 regions. PCR amplification bias was corrected by using a synthetic template baseline for primer optimization and computational correction. The original methods were these. Reads were annotated to V, D and J genes per IMGT and analyzed with immunoSEQ Analyzer, keeping only productive sequences. Clonality was calculated as one minus the Shannon entropy normalized by log2 of the number of productive unique sequences. For each patient and control, public and private clones were evaluated among the 100 most prevalent clones. Clones were defined as Susac-specific if absent from the healthy and MS cohorts, from under 1,200 published viral clones and from other ImmuneACCESS disease sequences. TCRdb reprocessing: public reads trimmed at Q25 with fastp, clones called with MiXCR, in-frame beta chains kept. For every CDR3 protein sequence, its rows merge into one entry that carries the most common genes and DNA. In this record, the V and J calls reflect TCRdb's handling and not the investigators' own analysis. The sample profile shows 200,000 to 300,000 distinct CDR3 sequences; 90% to 97% of them were found once. The ten largest account for 0.08% to 0.11% of the sample.

Sequences were obtained from CD4+ T cells from PBMCs. The source is a human donor with Susac syndrome. The chain is encoded by TRBV24-1 joined to TRBJ2-2; 8 central bases correspond to TRBD1. In nucleotides, the sequence is TGTGCCACCAGTGATGATCGGACAGGGTTGACCGGGGAGCTGTTTTTT. Its translation is CATSDDRTGLTGELFF.